This T cell receptor (beta chain) is drawn from a study of blood T cell repertoires in COVID-19. The CDR3 extends over 16 amino acids. Germline lookup yields CDR1 SEHNR and CDR2 FQNEAQ (reference sequence). V trimming: 8 bases; J trimming: 5 bases; junction bases outside the gene matches: 11. In the study's own analysis: Amplifying reference gene primers gave estimates of nucleated cell counts. The table came from immunoSEQ multiplex PCR; TCRdb's copy has only in-frame clones and leaves some out. The DNA was the basis for D and trimming; V, J and clone size are from that table. The sample consists of 150,000 to 200,000 clones, 89% of them appearing once.

The origin of this receptor is a woman under 30 who had recovered from COVID-19. The V gene is TRBV7-9, the J gene TRBJ2-2; 10 bases match TRBD1. Sequencing input: PBMCs or T cells enriched from blood (not recorded which). The CDR3 reads CASFPRDRGSTGELFF. DNA of the CDR3: TGTGCCAGCTTCCCCAGGGACAGGGGTTCGACCGGGGAGCTGTTTTTT. Full variable domain (outside the CDR3, taken from reference TRBV7-9 and TRBJ2-2): DTGVSQNPRHKITKRGQNVTFRCDPISEHNRLYWYRQTLGQGPEFLTYFQNEAQLEKSRLLSDRFSAERPKGSFSTLEIQRTEQGDSAMYLCASFPRDRGSTGELFFGEGSRLTVL.